This T cell receptor (beta chain) originates from a study of blood T cells in healthy people across ages. A note on this clonotype: Its target is not known. Germline is not matched at one junction end, which may reflect a read error.

Study-wide findings and caveats: In long-lived donors, naive CD4+ cell counts and diversity exceeded those of aged donors. Investigators treated diversity estimates from one million T cells as underestimates. As age increased, TCR beta diversity per million T cells fell in a roughly linear fashion.

Extraction yielded at least 6 micrograms of total RNA per sample. This CDR3 is 14 amino acids long. Germline V gives CDR1 MGHDK, CDR2 SYGVNS. Next came a second PCR, run for about 7 to 12 cycles, which used a sample-barcoded 5' primer along with a J-beta primer mix. TCRdb re-analysed the 5' RACE reads in MiXCR, keeping a single row per CDR3 protein. This sample has a few hundred thousand distinct CDR3 sequences; roughly 26% occur once, and the top ten carry over 25%. Sequencing was done on a sample of blood. This chain joins TRBV25-1 and TRBJ1-2; 8 positions match TRBD1. This receptor was taken from a woman aged 65 to 85 in good health. In nucleotides, the CDR3 is TGTGCCAGCAGTGGGGACAGGAGACTCTATGGCTACATCTTC. Protein: CASSGDRRLYGYIF.